This T cell receptor beta chain was sequenced in a study of Graves' ophthalmopathy and Graves' hyperthyroidism. RNA transcripts served as template for amplifying TCR beta CDR3 sequences. First-round RT-PCR employed HTBI primers, with a second-round multiplex PCR after it. TCRdb redid the calling of the multiplex PCR reads with MiXCR, one entry per CDR3 protein. The data show 300,000 to 400,000 distinct CDR3 sequences, about 18% seen once. This clonotype was detected only a few times. CDR3 length equals 15 residues. With 3 bases removed from V and 0 bases from J, the gap between germline ends came to 9 bases. Germline loops: CDR1 KGHDR, CDR2 SFDVKD.

The clonotype originates from an adult woman with stable Graves' hyperthyroidism. Source material: peripheral blood. The chain links TRBV24-1 to TRBJ2-3; D call uncertain. The CDR3 nucleotides are TGTGCCACCAGTGATAGAAGCACCAGCACAGATACGCAGTATTTT. Its translation: CATSDRSTSTDTQYF.